The 8 T cell receptor beta chains below were found in one sample sequenced in a study of blood T cells in healthy people across ages. Using a J-beta primer mix together with a sample-barcoded 5' primer, a second PCR was run for about 6 to 11 cycles. One entry per CDR3 protein results from TCRdb running MiXCR on the 5' RACE reads. The data show fewer than 2,000,000 distinct CDR3 sequences, about 31% seen once. The sequenced material came from blood. The receptors were gathered from a woman aged 30 to 39 in good health.

In this sample, this clonotype turned up a few times. The chain joins TRBV6-5 to TRBJ2-5; D tentatively fits TRBD1 or TRBD2 (5 bases each). The V gene's germline CDR1 is MNHEY and CDR2 SVGAGI. Trimming pared 0 bases from V and 5 bases from J, leaving 13 bases between. This CDR3 contains 15 residues. The CDR3 DNA is TGTGCCAGCAGTTACTCCAGTGGGGGACGGGAGACCCAGTACTTC. Its protein is CASSYSSGGRETQYF.

In this sample, this clonotype turned up a few times. The chain has TRBV20-1 and TRBJ2-7, with D uncertain. Trimming removed 3 bases at V and 0 bases at J, with 18 bases between. CDR1 and CDR2 from the germline V gene are DFQATT and SNEGSKA (reference sequence). The CDR3 has 16 residues. CDR3 sequence reads: CSASPLWYASSYEQYF. For the CDR3, the DNA is TGCAGTGCTAGTCCCCTCTGGTACGCTAGCTCCTACGAGCAGTACTTC.

The CDR3 DNA reads TGCGCCAGCAGCTTGCGGGCCCCTTCGGATACGCAGTATTTT. Encoded protein: CASSLRAPSDTQYF. V is TRBV5-1 and J is TRBJ2-3; D unresolved. CDR3 size: 14 residues. Trimming shortened V by 1 base and J by 6 bases, and 12 bases separated the two germline ends. CDR1 and CDR2 (germline): SGHRS, YFSETQ.

This sequence joins TRBV29-1 and TRBJ1-2, with D unresolved. This CDR3 contains 13 residues. Germline lookup yields CDR1 SQVTM and CDR2 ANQGSEA. V lost 4 bases, J lost 1 base, and 10 bases lay in between. The CDR3 here is CSVVVTLNYGYTF. In nucleotides, the CDR3 is TGCAGCGTTGTGGTCACACTTAACTATGGCTACACCTTC.

This chain's CDR3 is CASSLAGGLDGYTF. In DNA, the CDR3 is TGTGCCAGCAGCTTAGCGGGCGGTCTCGACGGCTACACCTTC. This chain uses TRBV7-2 with TRBJ1-2; D is unresolved. The germline gives CDR1 SGHTA, CDR2 FQGNSA. The CDR3 totals 14 residues. V lost 0 bases and J lost 8, with 13 bases in between.

In nucleotides, the CDR3 is TGTGCCAGCAGCGCCCGGGACAGACACACTGAAGCTTTCTTT. Amino acid sequence: CASSARDRHTEAFF. V gene TRBV21-1 combines with J gene TRBJ1-1; the table's D call of TRBD1 was not tested on the DNA. TRBV21-1 is recorded as a pseudogene. The CDR3 spans 14 residues.

This clonotype was observed at least ten times. The genes are TRBV4-2 and TRBJ2-1, with TRBD2 matching 16 bases. Germline V CDR1 and CDR2: LGHNA, YNFKEQ. The CDR3 has 17 amino acids. With 0 bases clipped from V and 15 bases from J, the junction kept 11 bases outside the gene matches. The CDR3 DNA reads as TGTGCCAGCAGCCAAGATCCACCGGGACTAGCGGGGGGGCGGGTGTTCTTC. Translation: CASSQDPPGLAGGRVFF.

V gene TRBV28 combines with J gene TRBJ2-1, with D possibly TRBD1 on 5 matching bases. CDR3 length: 14 residues. Trimming shortened V by 6 bases and J by 5 bases, and 14 bases separated the two germline ends. CDR1 and CDR2 from the germline V gene are MDHEN and SYDVKM. The CDR3 is CASSWGYRDNEQFF. The CDR3 DNA sequence: TGTGCCAGCAGCTGGGGCTACCGCGACAATGAGCAGTTCTTC.